One sample yielded the 31 T cell receptor beta chains listed below, sequenced in a study of identical twins. TCRdb re-analysed the 5' RACE reads in MiXCR, keeping a single row per CDR3 protein. The profile covers 500,000 to 650,000 distinct CDR3 sequences, with less than 9% appearing a single time and 1.6% taken by the ten largest. These sequences were also reported in another study, on yellow fever vaccine responses in identical twins.

The sample taken for sequencing was PBMCs. The origin of the receptors is a woman aged 18-35 years in good health.

The CDR3 coding sequence is TGTGCCATCAGATCTCTACTCCTGGGGATAGGTGAGCAGTTCTTC. Translation gives CAIRSLLLGIGEQFF. The J gene is TRBJ2-1, the V gene TRBV10-3; D not certain. From germline, CDR1 is ENHRY and CDR2 SYGVKD. Trimming took 6 bases from V and 9 from J, leaving 21 bases between them. The CDR3 covers 15 residues.

The chain carries TRBV7-2 and TRBJ2-3, with D perhaps matching TRBD2 (7 bases). Per germline, CDR1 SGHTA and CDR2 FQGNSA. With 5 bases removed from V and 3 bases from J, the gap between germline ends came to 18 bases. This CDR3 contains 16 residues. Here the CDR3 reads CASSLPWGGGTDTQYF. Written as DNA, the CDR3 is TGTGCCAGCAGCCTCCCCTGGGGAGGGGGGACAGATACGCAGTATTTT.

A note on this clonotype: A read error may produce the germline difference seen at one junction end. The genes are TRBV7-9 and TRBJ2-1; the D is unclear. The CDR3 length is 13 residues. The germline V gene encodes CDR1 SEHNR and CDR2 FQNEAQ (reference sequence). CDR3 amino acids: CASSLDLYSEQFF. CDR3 bases: TGTGCCAGCAGCTTAGACCTCTACAGTGAGCAGTTCTTC.

The CDR3 DNA follows: TGTGCCAGCAGCCCAGAGCTAGCGGGGGACAATGAGCAGTTCTTC. Protein sequence: CASSPELAGDNEQFF. The gene calls are TRBV7-2 and TRBJ2-1, with 10 positions matching TRBD2. The length of the CDR3 is 15 residues. The germline V gene encodes CDR1 SGHTA and CDR2 FQGNSA. Unmatched junction bases numbered 6, after V lost 5 bases and J lost 5 bases.

The chain employs TRBV7-9 and TRBJ2-3; D is unclear. Trimming removed 1 base at V and 8 bases at J, with 7 bases between. In germline, CDR1 is SEHNR, CDR2 FQNEAQ (reference sequence). CDR3 size: 12 residues. CDR3 sequence: CASSLVPSTQYF. In DNA, the CDR3 is TGTGCCAGCAGCTTAGTCCCCAGTACGCAGTATTTT.

The CDR3 here is CASKAGDANIQYF. The CDR3 DNA reads as TGTGCCAGCAAAGCGGGAGATGCAAACATTCAGTACTTC. The chain links TRBV2 to TRBJ2-4; 8 nucleotides agree with TRBD2. The CDR3 extends over 13 amino acids. After removal of 7 bases from V and 6 bases from J, the junction contained 5 bases not matched to a gene. Per the germline V gene, CDR1 is SNHLY and CDR2 is FYNNEI.

This clonotype was seen a handful of times. The rearrangement links TRBV2 to TRBJ2-3, with 8 positions matching TRBD2. The CDR3 is 18 residues long. After removal of 6 bases from V and 7 bases from J, the junction contained 21 bases not matched to a gene. From germline, CDR1 is SNHLY and CDR2 FYNNEI. The CDR3 DNA sequence: TGTGCCAGCAGCCCTAAGGGGTTAGCGGGGACGCCACGGTATACGCAGTATTTT. Amino acid sequence: CASSPKGLAGTPRYTQYF.

This clonotype was detected a few times. This chain connects TRBV20-1 to TRBJ2-4, with unresolved D. Trimming stripped 3 bases from V and 1 base from J, with 13 bases between. The CDR3 consists of 15 residues. Germline loops: CDR1 DFQATT, CDR2 SNEGSKA (reference sequence). This chain's CDR3 is CSASPSGRAKNIQYF. In DNA, the CDR3 is TGCAGTGCTAGCCCATCCGGTAGGGCCAAAAACATTCAGTACTTC.

This clonotype was picked up many times. This chain joins TRBV9 and TRBJ2-7; 7 bases fit TRBD2. The trim removed 4 bases at V and 2 bases at J, leaving 6 bases unmatched. This CDR3 contains 14 residues. Germline V gives CDR1 SGDLS, CDR2 YYNGEE. This CDR3 is CASSRTSDTYEQYF. CDR3 sequence (DNA): TGTGCCAGCAGCAGAACTAGCGATACCTACGAGCAGTACTTC.

The V gene is TRBV15, the J gene TRBJ1-5, with a tentative D call TRBD1 (5 bases). Germline V CDR1 and CDR2: LNHNV, YYDKDF (reference sequence). CDR3 size: 17 residues. The V and J ends lost 1 base and 3 bases respectively, with 16 bases between them. CDR3 sequence reads: CATSRVPGPRINQPQHF. Here the CDR3 DNA reads TGTGCCACCAGCAGAGTTCCGGGACCTAGAATCAATCAGCCCCAGCATTTT.

This clonotype was counted only a few times. DNA for the CDR3: TGTGCCAGCAGCCCCCGGTTTGGCAGCCGCACAGATACGCAGTATTTT. This sequence encodes CASSPRFGSRTDTQYF. The J gene is TRBJ2-3, the V gene TRBV11-2; no firm D call. V gave up 5 bases and J gave up 1 base, with 16 bases separating them. Germline V gene data show CDR1 as SGHAT and CDR2 as FQNNGV. CDR3 size: 16 residues.

V and J are TRBV7-9 and TRBJ2-5; D remains unclear. Trimming cost V 5 bases and J 3 bases, with 7 bases left between them. Germline V lookup: CDR1 SEHNR, CDR2 FQNEAQ (reference sequence). This CDR3 region has 12 residues. CDR3 nucleotide sequence: TGTGCCAGCAGCGGGGTGAAAGAGACCCAGTACTTC. Protein sequence: CASSGVKETQYF.

This clonotype was recorded at least ten times. The genes are TRBV20-1 and TRBJ2-3, with TRBD2 matching 9 bases. The CDR3 has 16 residues. From germline, CDR1 is DFQATT and CDR2 SNEGSKA (reference sequence). Trimming took 0 bases from V and 2 from J; bases not matched to a gene: 6. The CDR3: CSARDRLAELTDTQYF. CDR3 in DNA: TGCAGTGCTAGAGATCGACTAGCGGAGCTCACAGATACGCAGTATTTT.

The chain recombines TRBV5-5 with TRBJ2-3; 8 bases agree with TRBD2. The germline gives CDR1 SGHKS, CDR2 YYEKEE (reference sequence). The CDR3 has 14 residues. The J segment lost 4 bases and the V segment lost 6 bases, leaving 7 bases of the junction unmatched. This chain's CDR3 is CASNPGGLADTQYF. Here the CDR3 DNA reads TGTGCCAGCAACCCGGGGGGACTAGCAGATACGCAGTATTTT.

V gene TRBV7-9 combines with J gene TRBJ2-7; perhaps TRBD2 as D (5 bases). The germline V and J ends were trimmed by 2 bases and 3 bases, with 14 bases remaining between them. This CDR3 contains 15 residues. Germline V gene sequence: CDR1 SEHNR, CDR2 FQNEAQ (reference sequence). The CDR3 DNA is TGTGCCAGCAGCTTATTCTTCCCTAGCAGCTACGAGCAGTACTTC. Translation gives CASSLFFPSSYEQYF.

This clonotype was picked up a small number of times. The chain combines TRBV24-1 with TRBJ2-1; D gene unclear. Trimming cost V 5 bases and J 10 bases, with 14 bases left between them. The germline V gene has CDR1 KGHDR and CDR2 SFDVKD. This CDR3 comprises 13 residues. CDR3 protein: CATSVDFGREQFF. The CDR3 nucleotides are TGTGCCACCAGTGTCGATTTCGGTCGGGAGCAGTTCTTC.

This clonotype was seen at least ten times. This chain joins TRBV2 and TRBJ2-7, with a weak D call TRBD1 (6 bases). The CDR3 has 13 residues. The V gene's germline CDR1 is SNHLY and CDR2 FYNNEI. The ends were cut back, 7 bases at V and 0 bases at J, with 10 bases in the middle. CDR3 coding DNA: TGTGCCAGCACCGGACAGAGCTCCTACGAGCAGTACTTC. Encoded protein: CASTGQSSYEQYF.

This clonotype has only a few counts. The V call is TRBV12-3 or TRBV12-4, the J call TRBJ1-5; no firm D call. Between the trimmed V and J ends, which lost 6 bases and 4 bases, there was a span of 7 bases. The CDR3 spans 12 residues. The CDR3 DNA reads TGTGCCAGCAGCAGTTTTAATCAGCCCCAGCATTTT. It is translated as CASSSFNQPQHF.

This clonotype came up a few times. This chain's CDR3 is CASSQDVRPETQYF. CDR3 bases: TGCGCCAGCAGCCAAGATGTCCGTCCAGAGACCCAGTACTTC. This chain connects TRBV4-1 to TRBJ2-5; D gene ambiguous. This CDR3 contains 14 residues. CDR1 MGHRA and CDR2 YSYEKL come from the germline V gene. Trimming pared 0 bases from V and 4 bases from J, leaving 9 bases between.

The V and J genes are TRBV11-1 and TRBJ2-2, with 12 bases aligning to TRBD2. Germline assignment: CDR1 SGHAT and CDR2 FQDESV (reference sequence). Trimming took 5 bases from V and 4 from J; bases not matched to a gene: 14. The CDR3 is 19 residues long. The DNA for the CDR3 is TGTGCCAGCAGCAAGACTAGCGGGGGACCTCAAACGAGCACCGGGGAGCTGTTTTTT. Translating it yields CASSKTSGGPQTSTGELFF.

This clonotype has a count of ten or more. The J gene is TRBJ2-2, the V gene TRBV2; the match to TRBD2 covers 7 bases. The CDR3 runs to 15 residues. In germline, CDR1 is SNHLY, CDR2 FYNNEI. The J segment lost 2 bases and the V segment lost 6 bases, leaving 6 bases of the junction unmatched. The CDR3 region is CASRRGGSNTGELFF. The CDR3 DNA reads TGTGCCAGCAGGCGCGGGGGTAGTAACACCGGGGAGCTGTTTTTT.

This clonotype was detected only a few times. The chain joins TRBV6-1 to TRBJ2-7; D not resolved. Trimming took off 6 bases at V and 3 bases at J, with 12 bases between the two ends. CDR3 length: 13 amino acids. Germline CDR1 reads MNHNS; CDR2 reads SASEGT. The CDR3 loop reads CASRLDKNYEQYF. The CDR3 DNA is TGTGCCAGCAGGCTTGACAAGAACTACGAGCAGTACTTC.

This clonotype has at least ten counts. The chain carries TRBV2 and TRBJ2-3, with 9 bases fitting TRBD1. This CDR3 is 15 amino acids long. Germline V CDR1 and CDR2: SNHLY, FYNNEI. Unmatched junction bases numbered 12, after V lost 8 bases and J lost 6 bases. The CDR3 DNA reads TGTGCCAGCTCGCGGACAGGGGCGACAGCGGATACGCAGTATTTT. This translates into CASSRTGATADTQYF. The full variable domain, rest sourced from reference TRBV2 and TRBJ2-3, is EPEVTQTPSHQVTQMGQEVILRCVPISNHLYFYWYRQILGQKVEFLVSFYNNEISEKSEIFDDQFSVERPDGSNFTLKIRSTKLEDSAMYFCASSRTGATADTQYFGPGTRLTVL.

The V call is TRBV13, the J call TRBJ1-1; D is ambiguous. Per germline, CDR1 PRHDT and CDR2 FYEKMQ (reference sequence). This CDR3 is built from 12 residues. V lost 5 bases, J lost 3 bases, and 7 bases lay in between. CDR3 bases: TGTGCCAGCAGCAAAGGGTACACTGAAGCTTTCTTT. Its protein product is CASSKGYTEAFF.

The CDR3 nucleotides read TGCAGTGCTAGAAGGGCTAGCGGGCACACAGATACGCAGTATTTT. Residues: CSARRASGHTDTQYF. The rearrangement links TRBV20-1 to TRBJ2-3; 8 bases align to TRBD2. The J segment lost 2 bases and the V segment lost 2 bases, leaving 6 bases of the junction unmatched. The CDR3 spans 15 residues. Germline lookup yields CDR1 DFQATT and CDR2 SNEGSKA (reference sequence).

This clonotype has at least ten counts. The chain couples TRBV10-3 to TRBJ2-1; D remains ambiguous. Germline V gene sequence: CDR1 ENHRY, CDR2 SYGVKD. Trimming left V 2 bases short and J 3 bases short, with 5 bases between. This CDR3 contains 13 residues. DNA of the CDR3: TGTGCCATCAGTGAGAACAACTACAATGAGCAGTTCTTC. Amino acid sequence: CAISENNYNEQFF.

This chain uses TRBV5-1 with TRBJ2-7, with a possible D match to TRBD2 (5 bases). The V and J ends lost 7 bases and 3 bases respectively, with 20 bases between them. This CDR3 has 15 residues. CDR1 is SGHRS and CDR2 is YFSETQ in the germline V gene. The CDR3 reads CASRAQEAASYEQYF. CDR3 in DNA: TGCGCCAGCCGGGCCCAGGAGGCAGCGAGCTACGAGCAGTACTTC.

This clonotype was seen many times. J is TRBJ2-7 and V is TRBV5-1; the D gene is possibly TRBD2 (6 bases). Germline V gene lookup returns CDR1 SGHRS and CDR2 YFSETQ. V lost 0 bases and J lost 2, with 12 bases in between. This CDR3 region has 15 residues. CDR3 residues: CASSLGLAPTYEQYF. For the CDR3, the DNA is TGCGCCAGCAGCTTGGGCCTAGCGCCGACCTACGAGCAGTACTTC.

This clonotype came up many times. This sequence joins TRBV28 and TRBJ1-3; D unclear. The CDR3 covers 16 residues. CDR1 MDHEN and CDR2 SYDVKM come from the germline V gene. Trimming cost V 2 bases and J 0 bases, with 11 bases left between them. Here the CDR3 reads CASSLRRRPSGNTIYF. The CDR3, as DNA: TGTGCCAGCAGTTTACGCCGTCGGCCCTCTGGAAACACCATATATTTT.

This clonotype was seen more than once but under ten times. This chain uses TRBV20-1 with TRBJ1-1; 8 bases fit TRBD1. The length of the CDR3 is 13 residues. Unmatched junction bases numbered 7, after V lost 6 bases and J lost 4 bases. Germline assignment: CDR1 DFQATT and CDR2 SNEGSKA (reference sequence). As DNA, the CDR3 is TGCAGTGCGAGGAGACAGGGGAGCACTGAAGCTTTCTTT. Amino acid sequence: CSARRQGSTEAFF.

This clonotype showed up many times. The gene calls are TRBV12-3 or TRBV12-4 and TRBJ1-5; tentative D call: TRBD1 (5 bases). V was pared by 4 bases and J by 7 bases, with 11 bases between. The CDR3 sequence is 13 residues long. CDR3 DNA: TGTGCCAGCAGTTCAGGGTTGAGGCAGCCCCAGCATTTT. Its protein product is CASSSGLRQPQHF.